The clone carrying this TCR beta chain occurred a few times. Its cognate antigen is unknown. This same CDR3 is encoded by further DNA sequences in the sample. The length of the CDR3 is 16 residues. With 0 bases clipped from V and 6 bases from J, the junction kept 5 bases outside the gene matches. Looked up from germline, CDR1 is MNHEY and CDR2 is SVGAGI. These data come from a study of beta chain features in type 1 diabetes. The sequenced template was cDNA made from the entire isolated RNA. Only in-frame clones appear in the TCRdb table, and some are missing; sequencing was by immunoSEQ multiplex PCR. The profile shows 810,000 or so clones, 15% to 20% of them singletons. Whole-study results and caveats: Researchers cautioned that cDNA sequencing could over-represent cells with high TCR expression. Type 1 diabetes patients had TCRB CDR3s that were shorter (moderately but significantly so) in all four CD4+ subsets. VDJ junctions sequenced from type 1 diabetes patients showed fewer insertions and more deletions.

The V gene is TRBV6-5, the J gene TRBJ2-5; 12 bases fit TRBD1. Source material: naive CD4+ T cells from blood. This receptor was obtained from a woman aged 18 to 35 in good health. Here the CDR3 reads CASSYSGTGGTKTQYF. CDR3 bases: TGTGCCAGCAGTTACTCGGGGACAGGGGGCACGAAGACCCAGTACTTC.